This T cell receptor beta chain was recovered during a study of cytomegalovirus exposure and HLA in healthy donors. TCRdb keeps only in-frame clones here, not all; method: immunoSEQ multiplex PCR. There are 300,000 to 450,000 clones in the sample; just over 85% occur only once, and roughly 0.8% lies in the top ten. The V segment lost 0 bases and the J segment 3 bases; nucleotides outside the gene matches: 5. The CDR3 spans 17 residues. Per germline, CDR1 MGHRA and CDR2 YSYEKL. What was sequenced was PBMCs. The chain joins TRBV4-1 to TRBJ2-7, with TRBD2 matching over 13 bases. The receptor was isolated from a woman aged 18-35 years in good health and CMV-seronegative. The CDR3 DNA follows: TGCGCCAGCAGCCAAGATAGAGGACTAGCGGGAGTCTACGAGCAGTACTTC. Protein product: CASSQDRGLAGVYEQYF.